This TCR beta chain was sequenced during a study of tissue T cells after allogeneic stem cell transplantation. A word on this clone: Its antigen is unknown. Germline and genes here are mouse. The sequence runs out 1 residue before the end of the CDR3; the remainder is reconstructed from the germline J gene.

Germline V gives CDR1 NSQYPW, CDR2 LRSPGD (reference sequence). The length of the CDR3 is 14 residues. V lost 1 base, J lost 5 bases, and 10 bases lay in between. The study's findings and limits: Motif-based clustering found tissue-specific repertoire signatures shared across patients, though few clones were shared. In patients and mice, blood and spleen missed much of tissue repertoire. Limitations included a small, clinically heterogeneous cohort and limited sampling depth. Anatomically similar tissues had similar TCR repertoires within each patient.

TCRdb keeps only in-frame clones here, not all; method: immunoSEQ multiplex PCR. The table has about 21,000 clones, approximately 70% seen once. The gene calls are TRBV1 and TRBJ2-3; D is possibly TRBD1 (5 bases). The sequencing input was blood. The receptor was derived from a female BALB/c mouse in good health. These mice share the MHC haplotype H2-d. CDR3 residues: CTCSAGQGGETLYF. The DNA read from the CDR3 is TGCACCTGCAGTGCAGGCCAGGGAGGAGAAACGCTGTAT.